The clone carrying this TCR beta chain showed up just once. The antigen is not known. From blood CD8+ and CD4+ T cells, TCR beta sequences were generated. RNA totalling about 0.45 to 1 ug underwent reverse transcription with random hexamers. It was immunoSEQ multiplex PCR that amplified TCR beta CDR3 across 54 Vbeta and 13 Jbeta. Each CDR3 protein is one row after TCRdb ran MiXCR on the immunoSEQ multiplex PCR reads. The table has 150,000 to 200,000 distinct CDR3 sequences, about 94% seen once. The data stem from a study of CD8 T cells in Susac syndrome. Findings of the study overall: In its TCR sequencing and HLA analysis, the study acknowledged that the number of individuals was relatively small.

This CDR3 contains 17 residues. Germline V CDR1 and CDR2: SGHNT, YYREEE (reference sequence). V dropped 4 bases and J dropped 0 bases, with 18 bases sitting between them. Sequencing was done on a sample of CD4+ T cells from PBMCs. This chain joins TRBV5-4 and TRBJ2-3; perhaps TRBD2 as D (6 bases). This clonotype originated in a human donor with multiple sclerosis. The CDR3 DNA is TGTGCCAGCAGCCCTGGTGGGGCGGGGAGCAGCACAGATACGCAGTATTTT. Translation: CASSPGGAGSSTDTQYF.